One sample yielded the 30 T cell receptor beta chains listed below, sequenced in a study of radiotherapy plus CTLA-4 blockade in lung cancer. Sequencing used immunoSEQ multiplex PCR; TCRdb keeps in-frame clones, though not all of them. Here the sample spans approximately 85,000 clones, under 85% being singletons. The starting material was peripheral blood, obtained from a patient treated with radiotherapy plus ipilimumab. These receptor sequences come from a human donor with non-small cell lung cancer that progressed on radiotherapy plus ipilimumab.

A single count supports this clone. The chain links TRBV6-5 to TRBJ1-2, with TRBD1 matching 8 bases. The V and J ends lost 8 bases and 8 bases, in that order; junction bases with no gene match: 7. The CDR3 runs 12 residues. The germline CDR1 and CDR2 sequences are MNHEY and SVGAGI. CDR3 protein: CASQGRGRGYTF. The DNA of the CDR3 is TGTGCCAGCCAAGGCAGGGGGCGCGGCTACACCTTC.

V and J are TRBV27 and TRBJ1-2; 12 bases agree with TRBD1. This CDR3 contains 16 residues. Germline CDR1 and CDR2: MNHEY and SMNVEV (reference sequence). The V and J ends lost 1 base and 6 bases, in that order; junction bases with no gene match: 6. CDR3 nucleotide sequence: TGTGCCAGCAGTTTATGGGACAGGGGGCGTCCCAATGGCTACACCTTC. This sequence encodes CASSLWDRGRPNGYTF.

V usage is TRBV18 and J usage is TRBJ2-5; D is undetermined. Trimming removed 0 bases at V and 5 bases at J, with 10 bases between. CDR3 length: 14 amino acids. CDR1 is KGHSH and CDR2 is LQKENI in the germline V gene. The CDR3 DNA follows: TGTGCCAGCTCACCACCGTCCCAAGCCGAGACCCAGTACTTC. As protein: CASSPPSQAETQYF.

The chain has TRBV18 and TRBJ2-7; TRBD1 matches at 7 bases. The germline V gene encodes CDR1 KGHSH and CDR2 LQKENI. J gave up 4 bases and V 1 base, and 1 base lay outside the gene matches. This CDR3 comprises 13 residues. The CDR3 spells CASSPRQGYEQYF. The DNA of the CDR3 is TGTGCCAGCTCACCACGACAGGGTTACGAGCAGTACTTC. The whole variable domain, filled in from reference TRBV18 and TRBJ2-7, reads NAGVMQNPRHLVRRRGQEARLRCSPMKGHSHVYWYRQLPEEGLKFMVYLQKENIIDESGMPKERFSAEFPKEGPSILRIQQVVRGDSAAYFCASSPRQGYEQYFGPGTRLTVT.

CDR3: CASSLPGLRGTTYNEQFF. In nucleotides, the CDR3 is TGTGCCAGCTCACTCCCGGGGTTGAGGGGCACTACCTACAATGAGCAGTTCTTC. This chain connects TRBV18 to TRBJ2-1; D is possibly TRBD1 or TRBD2 (5 bases each). Trimming cost V 4 bases and J 2 bases, with 21 bases left between them. This CDR3 has 18 amino acids. Looked up from germline, CDR1 is KGHSH and CDR2 is LQKENI.

Comments on this clone: The sample holds other DNA sequences that translate to the same CDR3. The CDR3 protein is CASSPANTIYF. CDR3 DNA sequence: TGTGCCAGCTCACCGGCAAACACCATATATTTT. This rearrangement joins TRBV18 to TRBJ1-3; D is uncertain. This CDR3 contains 11 residues. Germline V lookup: CDR1 KGHSH, CDR2 LQKENI. Trimming pared 3 bases from V and 6 bases from J, leaving 3 bases between.

The chain carries TRBV7-2 and TRBJ1-3; D perhaps matches TRBD1 (5 bases). The V end lost 5 bases, the J end lost 0 bases, and 14 bases lay between the germline ends. Germline V gene lookup returns CDR1 SGHTA and CDR2 FQGNSA. The CDR3 length is 16 residues. Written as DNA, the CDR3 is TGTGCCAGCAGCCGAAACGGGGGAAGCTCTGGAAACACCATATATTTT. Its protein is CASSRNGGSSGNTIYF.

V usage is TRBV9 and J usage is TRBJ1-3; the D gene is possibly TRBD1 (5 bases). The germline V gene has CDR1 SGDLS and CDR2 YYNGEE. V was cut by 0 bases and J by 3 bases, with 13 bases left in between. CDR3 size: 16 residues. The CDR3 bases are TGTGCCAGCAGCGTAGCTGGGGGTTGGGGTGGAAACACCATATATTTT. Its protein is CASSVAGGWGGNTIYF. Filled out from reference TRBV9 and TRBJ1-3, the complete variable domain reads DSGVTQTPKHLITATGQRVTLRCSPRSGDLSVYWYQQSLDQGLQFLIQYYNGEERAKGNILERFSAQQFPDLHSELNLSSLELGDSALYFCASSVAGGWGGNTIYFGEGSWLTVV.

J is TRBJ2-5 and V is TRBV19; 15 nucleotides align to TRBD2. Germline assignment: CDR1 LNHDA and CDR2 SQIVND (reference sequence). The CDR3 is 18 amino acids. Trimming took 3 bases from V and 5 from J; bases not matched to a gene: 10. The CDR3 region is CASSIWTSGGAESETQYF. CDR3 DNA: TGTGCCAGTAGTATTTGGACTAGCGGGGGGGCCGAGTCGGAGACCCAGTACTTC.

The chain links TRBV28 to TRBJ2-1, with D perhaps TRBD1 (6 bases). Germline assignment: CDR1 MDHEN and CDR2 SYDVKM. Between the trimmed V and J ends, which lost 3 bases and 4 bases, there was a span of 16 bases. The CDR3 extends over 16 amino acids. The CDR3 DNA is TGTGCCAGCAGTTTGGATCACCGGGACATTTACAATGAGCAGTTCTTC. As protein: CASSLDHRDIYNEQFF.

In DNA form, the CDR3 reads TGCAGCGCCAGGGGGCTGAATGGCTACACCTTC. It yields the protein CSARGLNGYTF. V is TRBV20-1 and J is TRBJ1-2; the match to TRBD1 covers 8 bases. Germline V gene lookup returns CDR1 DFQATT and CDR2 SNEGSKA (reference sequence). CDR3 length: 11 amino acids.

This clone was recorded once. V and J are TRBV11-2 and TRBJ2-2; TRBD2 matches at 8 bases. Trimming removed 3 bases from V and 1 base from J; junction bases left unmatched: 4. From germline, CDR1 is SGHAT and CDR2 FQNNGV. This CDR3 is built from 16 residues. CDR3 region: CASSFLAGVNTGELFF. CDR3 DNA: TGTGCCAGCAGCTTCCTAGCGGGCGTGAACACCGGGGAGCTGTTTTTT.

The V gene is TRBV5-1, the J gene TRBJ1-4, with 11 bases identical to TRBD1. The CDR3 sequence is 17 residues long. Germline lookup yields CDR1 SGHRS and CDR2 YFSETQ. Trimming cost V 3 bases and J 1 base; bases outside gene matches: 5. The CDR3 is CASSSGGTGGTNEKLFF. CDR3 in DNA: TGCGCCAGCAGCTCTGGTGGGACAGGGGGAACTAATGAAAAACTGTTTTTT.

This chain connects TRBV28 to TRBJ1-5; D is ambiguous. The V end lost 2 bases, the J end lost 0 bases, and 8 bases lay between the germline ends. This CDR3 has 15 amino acids. Looked up from germline, CDR1 is MDHEN and CDR2 is SYDVKM. CDR3 residues: CASSLGQTSNQPQHF. In DNA form, the CDR3 reads TGTGCCAGCAGTTTAGGGCAGACTAGCAATCAGCCCCAGCATTTT.

The chain carries TRBV5-1 and TRBJ2-1; 7 nucleotides match TRBD1. J was trimmed by 4 bases and V by 4 bases; bases with no gene match: 5. CDR3 length: 14 amino acids. Per the germline V gene, CDR1 is SGHRS and CDR2 is YFSETQ. CDR3 DNA: TGCGCCAGCAGCCTACAGGGGTCGTACAATGAGCAGTTCTTC. Its protein product is CASSLQGSYNEQFF.

J is TRBJ1-1 and V is TRBV7-8; the match to TRBD1 covers 9 bases. The CDR3 loop spans 15 amino acids. The V segment lost 4 bases and the J segment 0 bases; nucleotides outside the gene matches: 3. Germline V lookup: CDR1 SGHVS, CDR2 FQNEAQ. CDR3 sequence: CASSSRTGVNTEAFF. The CDR3 DNA reads as TGTGCCAGCAGCTCTAGGACAGGGGTGAACACTGAAGCTTTCTTT. Complete variable domain (other parts from reference TRBV7-8 and TRBJ1-1): GAGVSQSPRYKVAKRGQDVALRCDPISGHVSLFWYQQALGQGPEFLTYFQNEAQLDKSGLPSDRFFAERPEGSVSTLKIQRTQQEDSAVYLCASSSRTGVNTEAFFGQGTRLTVV.

V is TRBV6-1 and J is TRBJ2-6; perhaps TRBD1 as D (7 bases). The CDR3 extends over 15 amino acids. Germline V CDR1 and CDR2: MNHNS, SASEGT. DNA of the CDR3: TGTGCGGCGGGACAGTTCCTCTCTGGGGCCAACGTCCTGACTTTC. It encodes CAAGQFLSGANVLTF.

The rearrangement joins TRBV7-9 to TRBJ1-1; 8 nucleotides agree with TRBD1. Trimming removed 5 bases from V and 1 base from J; junction bases left unmatched: 6. Germline values: CDR1 SEHNR, CDR2 FQNEAQ (reference sequence). The length of the CDR3 is 15 residues. The CDR3 loop reads CASSARQGPNTEAFF. The CDR3 DNA reads as TGTGCCAGCAGCGCGCGACAGGGGCCGAACACTGAAGCTTTCTTT. The variable domain in full, completed from reference TRBV7-9 and TRBJ1-1, reads DTGVSQNPRHKITKRGQNVTFRCDPISEHNRLYWYRQTLGQGPEFLTYFQNEAQLEKSRLLSDRFSAERPKGSFSTLEIQRTEQGDSAMYLCASSARQGPNTEAFFGQGTRLTVV.

The V and J genes are TRBV2 and TRBJ2-2; D gene uncertain. The V end lost 6 bases, the J end lost 7 bases, and 9 bases lay between the germline ends. This CDR3 is built from 12 residues. Germline lookup yields CDR1 SNHLY and CDR2 FYNNEI. CDR3 in DNA: TGTGCCAGCAGCCTGCTCGACGGGGAGCTGTTTTTT. Amino acid sequence: CASSLLDGELFF.

The chain carries TRBV5-4 and TRBJ2-7, with 8 nucleotides matching TRBD2. The CDR3 covers 15 residues. After removal of 4 bases from V and 3 bases from J, the junction contained 9 bases not matched to a gene. CDR1 SGHNT and CDR2 YYREEE come from the germline V gene (reference sequence). In nucleotides, the CDR3 is TGTGCCAGCAGCCCCCCGGGGGGGATGATCTACGAGCAGTACTTC. This encodes CASSPPGGMIYEQYF.

This sequence joins TRBV5-1 and TRBJ2-1, with D uncertain. CDR3 length: 13 amino acids. Looked up from germline, CDR1 is SGHRS and CDR2 is YFSETQ. Trimming stripped 2 bases from V and 8 bases from J, with 11 bases between. CDR3 sequence reads: CASSLGLIDEQFF. The DNA for the CDR3 is TGCGCCAGCAGCTTAGGTTTAATCGATGAGCAGTTCTTC. Based on the CDR3 plus reference TRBV5-1 and TRBJ2-1, the full variable domain is KAGVTQTPRYLIKTRGQQVTLSCSPISGHRSVSWYQQTPGQGLQFLFEYFSETQRNKGNFPGRFSGRQFSNSRSEMNVSTLELGDSALYLCASSLGLIDEQFFGPGTRLTVL.

Only one count was recorded for this clone. The J gene is TRBJ2-1, the V gene TRBV4-2; D is ambiguous. The V gene's germline CDR1 is LGHNA and CDR2 YNFKEQ. The CDR3 runs to 14 residues. V lost 6 bases to trimming and J lost 8 bases, with 17 bases between them. The CDR3 is CASRVKGVGDEQFF. The CDR3 DNA is TGTGCCAGCAGGGTTAAGGGCGTGGGCGATGAGCAGTTCTTC.

This clone was counted a single time. The rearrangement joins TRBV6-5 to TRBJ1-2, with a possible D match to TRBD1 (6 bases). The germline V and J ends were trimmed by 0 bases and 3 bases, with 14 bases remaining between them. Germline CDR1 reads MNHEY; CDR2 reads SVGAGI. This CDR3 region has 16 residues. CDR3 in amino acids: CASSYSDGGGDYGYTF. The DNA for the CDR3 is TGTGCCAGCAGTTACTCGGACGGGGGCGGCGACTATGGCTACACCTTC.

This rearrangement joins TRBV7-2 to TRBJ2-7; 10 nucleotides match TRBD2. Germline V gives CDR1 SGHTA, CDR2 FQGNSA. CDR3 length equals 18 residues. V shed 5 bases, J shed 1 base, and the junction held 14 bases outside the gene matches. CDR3 in DNA: TGTGCCAGCAGCCAACGGAGTAGCGGGAGGCAAGGTTCCTACGAGCAGTACTTC. Amino acid sequence: CASSQRSSGRQGSYEQYF.

The rearrangement uses TRBV19 and TRBJ1-1; D unresolved. The CDR3 runs 13 residues. The germline gives CDR1 LNHDA, CDR2 SQIVND (reference sequence). Trimming took off 4 bases at V and 0 bases at J, with 6 bases between the two ends. The CDR3 region is CASSRTMNTEAFF. In nucleotides, the CDR3 is TGTGCCAGTAGTAGAACAATGAACACTGAAGCTTTCTTT.

This clone came up many times. The V and J genes are TRBV5-1 and TRBJ1-1; D unresolved. The CDR3 is 14 amino acids. Germline CDR1 is SGHRS and CDR2 is YFSETQ. V shed 4 bases and J shed 1 base, with 11 bases lying between them. CDR3 coding DNA: TGCGCCAGCAGCCCCCTAGAAGGGAACACTGAAGCTTTCTTT. It specifies CASSPLEGNTEAFF.

This rearrangement joins TRBV19 to TRBJ1-2; a possible D gene is TRBD1 (6 bases). Germline assignment: CDR1 LNHDA and CDR2 SQIVND (reference sequence). The CDR3 is made up of 13 amino acids. V was cut by 6 bases and J by 4 bases, with 12 bases left in between. The CDR3, as DNA: TGTGCCAGTAGCCAGGGGTGGAGCTATGGCTACACCTTC. Translated, it gives CASSQGWSYGYTF. The full variable domain, rest sourced from reference TRBV19 and TRBJ1-2, is DGGITQSPKYLFRKEGQNVTLSCEQNLNHDAMYWYRQDPGQGLRLIYYSQIVNDFQKGDIAEGYSVSREKKESFPLTVTSAQKNPTAFYLCASSQGWSYGYTFGSGTRLTVV.

The V gene is TRBV6-4, the J gene TRBJ1-2; D is undetermined. The CDR3 sequence is 14 residues long. Trimming pared 2 bases from V and 8 bases from J, leaving 15 bases between. CDR1 MRHNA and CDR2 SNTAGT come from the germline V gene. In DNA, the CDR3 is TGTGCCAGCAGTGACGGTGGAACAGAGCGGGGCTACACCTTC. It yields the protein CASSDGGTERGYTF.

In this sample, this clone turned up once. The chain combines TRBV7-9 with TRBJ2-7; unclear D gene. Germline V gene sequence: CDR1 SEHNR, CDR2 FQNEAQ (reference sequence). V gave up 0 bases and J gave up 5 bases, with 5 bases separating them. This CDR3 comprises 12 residues. This CDR3 reads CASSLAVDEQYF. For the CDR3, the DNA is TGTGCCAGCAGCTTAGCGGTGGACGAGCAGTACTTC.

As regards this clone: The junction shows a germline mismatch at one end, possibly a read error. This chain uses TRBV11-3 with TRBJ2-7, with D perhaps matching TRBD1 (7 bases). The germline V gene encodes CDR1 SGHNT and CDR2 YENEEA. The CDR3 is made up of 14 amino acids. The CDR3 DNA sequence: TGTGCCACCAGCAAGGAGGGGGCCACTTCGGAGCAGTACTTC. Translated, it gives CATSKEGATSEQYF. The variable domain in full, completed from reference TRBV11-3 and TRBJ2-7, reads EAGVVQSPRYKIIEKKQPVAFWCNPISGHNTLYWYLQNLGQGPELLIRYENEEAVDDSQLPKDRFSAERLKGVDSTLKIQPAELGDSAVYLCATSKEGATSEQYFGPGTRLTVT.